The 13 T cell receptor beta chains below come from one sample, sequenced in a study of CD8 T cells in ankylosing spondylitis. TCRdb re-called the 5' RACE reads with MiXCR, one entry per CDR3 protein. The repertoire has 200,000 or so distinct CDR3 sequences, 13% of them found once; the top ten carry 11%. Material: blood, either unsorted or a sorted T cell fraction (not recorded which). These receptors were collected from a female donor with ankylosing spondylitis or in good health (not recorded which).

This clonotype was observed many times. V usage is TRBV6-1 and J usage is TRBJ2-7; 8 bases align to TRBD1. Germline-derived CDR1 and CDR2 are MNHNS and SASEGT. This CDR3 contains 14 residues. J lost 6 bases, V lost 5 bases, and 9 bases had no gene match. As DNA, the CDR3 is TGTGCCAGCAGTCCTTCGGACAGGGTTCCCGAGCAGTACTTC. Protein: CASSPSDRVPEQYF.

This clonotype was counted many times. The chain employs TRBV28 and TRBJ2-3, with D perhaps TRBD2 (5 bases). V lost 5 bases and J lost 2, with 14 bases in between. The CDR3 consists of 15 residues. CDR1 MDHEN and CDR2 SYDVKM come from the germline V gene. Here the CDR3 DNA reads TGTGCCAGCAGTCAGAGTGAGGGATACACAGATACGCAGTATTTT. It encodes CASSQSEGYTDTQYF.

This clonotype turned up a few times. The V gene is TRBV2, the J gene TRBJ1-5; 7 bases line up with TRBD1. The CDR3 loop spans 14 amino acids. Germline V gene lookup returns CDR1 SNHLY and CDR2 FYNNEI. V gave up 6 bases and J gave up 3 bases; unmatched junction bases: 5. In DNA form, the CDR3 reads TGTGCCAGCAGGGTGGGGACAGTCAATCAGCCCCAGCATTTT. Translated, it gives CASRVGTVNQPQHF.

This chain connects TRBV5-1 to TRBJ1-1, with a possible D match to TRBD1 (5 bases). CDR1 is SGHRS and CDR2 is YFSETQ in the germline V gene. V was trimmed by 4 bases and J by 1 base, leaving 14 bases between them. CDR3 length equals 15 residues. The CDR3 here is CASSPGGGTNTEAFF. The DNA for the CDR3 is TGCGCCAGCAGCCCCGGCGGGGGGACGAACACTGAAGCTTTCTTT.

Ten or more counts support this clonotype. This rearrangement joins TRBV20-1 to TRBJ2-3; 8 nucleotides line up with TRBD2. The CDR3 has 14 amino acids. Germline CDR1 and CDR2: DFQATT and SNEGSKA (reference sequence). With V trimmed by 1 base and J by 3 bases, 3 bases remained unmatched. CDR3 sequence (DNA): TGCAGTGCTAGAGGTAGCGGGACGACAGATACGCAGTATTTT. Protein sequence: CSARGSGTTDTQYF.

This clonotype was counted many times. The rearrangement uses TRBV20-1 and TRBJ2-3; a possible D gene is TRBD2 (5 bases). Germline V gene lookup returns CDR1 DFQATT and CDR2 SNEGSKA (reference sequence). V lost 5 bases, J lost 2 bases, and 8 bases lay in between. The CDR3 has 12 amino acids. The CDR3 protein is CSAPEDTDTQYF. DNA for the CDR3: TGCAGTGCTCCGGAGGACACAGATACGCAGTATTTT.

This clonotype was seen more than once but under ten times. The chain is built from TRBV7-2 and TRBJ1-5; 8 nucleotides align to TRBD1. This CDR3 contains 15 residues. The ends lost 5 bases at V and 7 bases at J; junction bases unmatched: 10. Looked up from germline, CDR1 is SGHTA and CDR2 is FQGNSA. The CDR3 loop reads CASSPSTGAAQPQHF. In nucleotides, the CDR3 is TGTGCCAGCAGCCCATCGACAGGGGCGGCACAGCCCCAGCATTTT.

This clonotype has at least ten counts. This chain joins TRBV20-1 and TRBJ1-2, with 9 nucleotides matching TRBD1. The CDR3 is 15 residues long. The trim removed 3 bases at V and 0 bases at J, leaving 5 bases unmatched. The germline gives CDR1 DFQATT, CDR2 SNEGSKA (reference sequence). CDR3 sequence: CSARIQGAANYGYTF. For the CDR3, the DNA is TGCAGTGCTAGGATACAGGGGGCAGCTAACTATGGCTACACCTTC.

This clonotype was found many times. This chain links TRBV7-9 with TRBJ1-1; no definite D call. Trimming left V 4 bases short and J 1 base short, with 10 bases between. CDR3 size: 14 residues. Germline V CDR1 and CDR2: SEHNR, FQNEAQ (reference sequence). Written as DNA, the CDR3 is TGTGCCAGCAGCTCGATGCCCGAGAACACTGAAGCTTTCTTT. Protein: CASSSMPENTEAFF.

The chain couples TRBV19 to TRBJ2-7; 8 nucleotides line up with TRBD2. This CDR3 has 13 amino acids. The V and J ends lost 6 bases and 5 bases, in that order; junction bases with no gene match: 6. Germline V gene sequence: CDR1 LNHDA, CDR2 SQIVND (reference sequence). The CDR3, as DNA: TGTGCCAGTAGCCCTGGACTAGCTGACGAGCAGTACTTC. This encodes CASSPGLADEQYF.

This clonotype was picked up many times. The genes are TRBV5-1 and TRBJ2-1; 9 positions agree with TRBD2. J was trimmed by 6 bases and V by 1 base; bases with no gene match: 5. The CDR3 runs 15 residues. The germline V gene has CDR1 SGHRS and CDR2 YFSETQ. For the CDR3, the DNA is TGCGCCAGCAGCTTGTCCTTAGCGGGGGCCAATGAGCAGTTCTTC. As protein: CASSLSLAGANEQFF. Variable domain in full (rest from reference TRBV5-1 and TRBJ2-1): KAGVTQTPRYLIKTRGQQVTLSCSPISGHRSVSWYQQTPGQGLQFLFEYFSETQRNKGNFPGRFSGRQFSNSRSEMNVSTLELGDSALYLCASSLSLAGANEQFFGPGTRLTVL.

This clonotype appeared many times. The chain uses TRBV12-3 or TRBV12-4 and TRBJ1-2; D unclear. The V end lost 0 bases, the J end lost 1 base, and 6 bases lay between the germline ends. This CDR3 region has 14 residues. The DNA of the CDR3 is TGTGCCAGCAGTTTAGCACAATTTAACTATGGCTACACCTTC. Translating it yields CASSLAQFNYGYTF.

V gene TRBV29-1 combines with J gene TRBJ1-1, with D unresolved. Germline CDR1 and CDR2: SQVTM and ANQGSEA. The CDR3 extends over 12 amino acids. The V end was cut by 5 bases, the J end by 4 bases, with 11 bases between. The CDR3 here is CSVSSLTTEAFF. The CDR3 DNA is TGCAGCGTTTCCTCCTTAACCACTGAAGCTTTCTTT. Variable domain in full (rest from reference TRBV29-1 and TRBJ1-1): SAVISQKPSRDICQRGTSLTIQCQVDSQVTMMFWYRQQPGQSLTLIATANQGSEATYESGFVIDKFPISRPNLTFSTLTVSNMSPEDSSIYLCSVSSLTTEAFFGQGTRLTVV.